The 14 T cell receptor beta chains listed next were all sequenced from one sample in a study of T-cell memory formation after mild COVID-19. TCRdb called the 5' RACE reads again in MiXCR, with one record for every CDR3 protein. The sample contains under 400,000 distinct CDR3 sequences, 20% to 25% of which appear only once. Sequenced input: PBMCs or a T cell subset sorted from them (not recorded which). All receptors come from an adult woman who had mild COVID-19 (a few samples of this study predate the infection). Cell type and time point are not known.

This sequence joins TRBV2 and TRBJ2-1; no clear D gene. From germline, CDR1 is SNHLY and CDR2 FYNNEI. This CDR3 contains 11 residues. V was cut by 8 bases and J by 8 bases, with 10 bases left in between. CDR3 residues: CASDEAHEQFF. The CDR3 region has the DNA TGTGCCAGCGATGAAGCTCATGAGCAGTTCTTC.

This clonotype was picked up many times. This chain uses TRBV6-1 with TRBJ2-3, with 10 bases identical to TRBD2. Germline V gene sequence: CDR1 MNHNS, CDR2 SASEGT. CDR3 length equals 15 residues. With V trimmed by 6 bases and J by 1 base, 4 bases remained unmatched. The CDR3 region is CASSRLAGGTDTQYF. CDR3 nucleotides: TGTGCCAGCAGCCGCCTAGCGGGGGGCACAGATACGCAGTATTTT.

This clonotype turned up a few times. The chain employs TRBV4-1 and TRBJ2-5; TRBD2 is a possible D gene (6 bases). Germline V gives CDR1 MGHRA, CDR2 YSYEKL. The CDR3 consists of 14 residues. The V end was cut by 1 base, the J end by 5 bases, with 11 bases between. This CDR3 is CASSQVGSRETQYF. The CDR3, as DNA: TGCGCCAGCAGCCAAGTCGGGAGTAGGGAGACCCAGTACTTC.

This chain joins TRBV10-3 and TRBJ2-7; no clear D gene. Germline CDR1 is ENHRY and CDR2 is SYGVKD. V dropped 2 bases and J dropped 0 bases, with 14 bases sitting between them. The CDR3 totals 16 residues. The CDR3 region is CAISERMTAASYEQYF. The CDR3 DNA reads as TGTGCCATCAGTGAGAGGATGACGGCCGCCTCCTACGAGCAGTACTTC.

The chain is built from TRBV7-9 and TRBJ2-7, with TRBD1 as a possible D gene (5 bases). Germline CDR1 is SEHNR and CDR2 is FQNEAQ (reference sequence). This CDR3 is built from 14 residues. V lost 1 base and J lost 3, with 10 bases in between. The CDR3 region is CASSLGGHLYEQYF. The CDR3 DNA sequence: TGTGCCAGCAGCTTAGGGGGCCATCTCTACGAGCAGTACTTC.

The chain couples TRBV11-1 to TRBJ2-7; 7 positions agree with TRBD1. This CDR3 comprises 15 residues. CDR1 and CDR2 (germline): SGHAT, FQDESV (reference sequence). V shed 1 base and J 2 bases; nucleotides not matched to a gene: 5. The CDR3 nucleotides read TGTGCCAGCAGCTTAGTGGGGACAGCGGCCTACGAGCAGTACTTC. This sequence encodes CASSLVGTAAYEQYF.

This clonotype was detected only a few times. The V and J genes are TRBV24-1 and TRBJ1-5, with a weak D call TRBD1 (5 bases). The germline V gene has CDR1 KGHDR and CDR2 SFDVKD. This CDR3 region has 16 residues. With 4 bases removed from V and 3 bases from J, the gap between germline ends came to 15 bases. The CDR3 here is CATSEAGRVDNQPQHF. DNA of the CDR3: TGTGCCACCAGTGAGGCCGGCAGGGTAGACAATCAGCCCCAGCATTTT.

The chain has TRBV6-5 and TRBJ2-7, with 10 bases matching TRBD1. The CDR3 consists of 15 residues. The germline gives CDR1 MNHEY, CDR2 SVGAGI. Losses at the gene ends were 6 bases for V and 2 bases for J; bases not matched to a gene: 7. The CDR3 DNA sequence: TGTGCCAGCAGCTCCGGGACAGGGGCAACCTACGAGCAGTACTTC. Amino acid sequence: CASSSGTGATYEQYF.

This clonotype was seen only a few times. The DNA for the CDR3 is TGTGCCAGCATCCCCCGGACAGGGGACTCCTACGAGCAGTACTTC. The encoded protein is CASIPRTGDSYEQYF. The rearrangement uses TRBV7-2 and TRBJ2-7, with 9 bases matching TRBD1. Germline values: CDR1 SGHTA, CDR2 FQGNSA. Germline trimming cut 7 bases from V and 0 bases from J; bases unmatched to any gene: 7. CDR3 length: 15 residues.

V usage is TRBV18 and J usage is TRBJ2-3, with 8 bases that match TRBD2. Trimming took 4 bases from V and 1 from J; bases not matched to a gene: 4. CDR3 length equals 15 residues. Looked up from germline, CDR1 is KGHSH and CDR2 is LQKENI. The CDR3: CASSQSRGGTDTQYF. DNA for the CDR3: TGTGCCAGCTCACAGTCGCGGGGGGGCACAGATACGCAGTATTTT.

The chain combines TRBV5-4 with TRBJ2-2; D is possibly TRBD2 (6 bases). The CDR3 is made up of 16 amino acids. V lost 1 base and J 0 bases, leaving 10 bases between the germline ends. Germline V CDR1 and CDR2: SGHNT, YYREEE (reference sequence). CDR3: CASSLSVAANTGELFF. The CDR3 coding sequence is TGTGCCAGCAGCTTGTCTGTAGCGGCGAACACCGGGGAGCTGTTTTTT.

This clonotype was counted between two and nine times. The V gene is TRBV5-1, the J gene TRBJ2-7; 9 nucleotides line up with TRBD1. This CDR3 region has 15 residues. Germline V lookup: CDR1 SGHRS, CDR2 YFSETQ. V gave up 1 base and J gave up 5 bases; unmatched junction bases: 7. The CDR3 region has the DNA TGCGCCAGCAGCTTGCCCCGGACAGGGGAGAACGAGCAGTACTTC. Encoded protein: CASSLPRTGENEQYF. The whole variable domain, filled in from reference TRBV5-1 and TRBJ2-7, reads KAGVTQTPRYLIKTRGQQVTLSCSPISGHRSVSWYQQTPGQGLQFLFEYFSETQRNKGNFPGRFSGRQFSNSRSEMNVSTLELGDSALYLCASSLPRTGENEQYFGPGTRLTVT.

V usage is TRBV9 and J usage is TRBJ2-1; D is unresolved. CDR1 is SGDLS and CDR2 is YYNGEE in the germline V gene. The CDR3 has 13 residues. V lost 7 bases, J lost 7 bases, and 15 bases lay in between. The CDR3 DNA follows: TGTGCCAGCTCCAGTGGGGTGCGAAATGAGCAGTTCTTC. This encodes CASSSGVRNEQFF.

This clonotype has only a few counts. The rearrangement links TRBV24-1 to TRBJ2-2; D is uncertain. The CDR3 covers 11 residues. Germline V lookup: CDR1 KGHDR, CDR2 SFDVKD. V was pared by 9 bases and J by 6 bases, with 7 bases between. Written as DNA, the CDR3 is TGTGCCACCGGTCGGTCCGGGGAGCTGTTTTTT. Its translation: CATGRSGELFF.